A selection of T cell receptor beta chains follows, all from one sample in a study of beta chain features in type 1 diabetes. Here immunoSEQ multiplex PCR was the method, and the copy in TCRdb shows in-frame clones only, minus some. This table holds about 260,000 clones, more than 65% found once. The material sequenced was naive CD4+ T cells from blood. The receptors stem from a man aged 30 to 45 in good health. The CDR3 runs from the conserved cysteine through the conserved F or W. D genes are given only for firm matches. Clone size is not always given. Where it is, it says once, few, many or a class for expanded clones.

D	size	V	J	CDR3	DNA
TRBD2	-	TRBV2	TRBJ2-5	CASSEKLAGPETQYF	TGTGCCAGCAGTGAAAAGCTAGCGGGACCAGAGACCCAGTACTTC
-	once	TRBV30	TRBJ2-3	CAWSVRGSWTDTQYF	TGTGCCTGGAGTGTACGAGGCAGTTGGACAGATACGCAGTATTTT
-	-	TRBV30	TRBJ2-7	CAWSRGSSYEQYF	TGTGCCTGGAGTCGGGGAAGCTCCTACGAGCAGTACTTC
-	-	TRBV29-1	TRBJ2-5	CSVERAGETQYF	TGCAGCGTTGAAAGGGCGGGGGAGACCCAGTACTTC
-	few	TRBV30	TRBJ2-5	CAQTGGHETQYF	TGTGCCCAAACCGGAGGGCATGAGACCCAGTACTTC
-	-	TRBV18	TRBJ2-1	CASSPPGGGNEQFF	TGTGCCAGCTCACCACCTGGGGGTGGCAATGAGCAGTTCTTC
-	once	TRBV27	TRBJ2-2	CASPTETNTGELFF	TGTGCCAGTCCAACCGAAACCAACACCGGGGAGCTGTTTTTT
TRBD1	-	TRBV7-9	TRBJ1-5	CASSLGTGEPSNQPQHF	TGTGCCAGCAGCTTGGGGACAGGGGAACCCAGCAATCAGCCCCAGCATTTT
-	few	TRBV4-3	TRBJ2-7	CASSQDVQGYYEQYF	TGCGCCAGCAGCCAAGATGTCCAAGGATACTACGAGCAGTACTTC
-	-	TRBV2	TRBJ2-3	CASNQGTSTDTQYF	TGTGCCAGCAACCAGGGAACTAGCACAGATACGCAGTATTTT
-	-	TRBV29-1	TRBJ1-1	CSVEFVGIEAFF	TGCAGCGTTGAATTCGTGGGGATTGAAGCTTTCTTT
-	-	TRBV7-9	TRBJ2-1	CASSFGLRGYDYNEQFF	TGTGCCAGCAGCTTCGGGTTACGGGGGTATGATTACAATGAGCAGTTCTTC
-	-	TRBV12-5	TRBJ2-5	CASRSAQMKQKGETQYF	TGTGCTAGCCGTTCCGCGCAGATGAAACAAAAGGGGGAGACCCAGTACTTC
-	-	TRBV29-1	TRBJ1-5	CSASEALGMPQHF	TGCAGCGCTTCGGAGGCCCTTGGTATGCCCCAGCATTTT
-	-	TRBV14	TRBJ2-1	CASSQDFGLEQFF	TGTGCCAGCAGCCAAGATTTTGGGCTTGAGCAGTTCTTC
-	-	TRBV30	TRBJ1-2	CAWSVKQGSGYTF	TGTGCCTGGAGTGTAAAACAGGGATCAGGCTACACCTTC
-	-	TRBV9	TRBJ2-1	CASSSISGMYNEQFF	TGTGCCAGCAGCTCCATCAGCGGAATGTACAATGAGCAGTTCTTC
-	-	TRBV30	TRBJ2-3	CAWRIYSTDTQYF	TGTGCCTGGAGGATATACAGCACAGATACGCAGTATTTT
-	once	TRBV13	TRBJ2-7	CASSSPPGQGPDEQYF	TGTGCCAGCAGCTCCCCCCCGGGACAAGGTCCTGACGAGCAGTACTTC
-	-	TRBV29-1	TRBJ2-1	CSVAGRNHNEQFF	TGCAGCGTCGCGGGCAGGAACCACAATGAGCAGTTCTTC
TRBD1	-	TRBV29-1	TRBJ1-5	CSVETGTGGEQPQHF	TGCAGCGTAGAAACCGGGACAGGGGGCGAGCAGCCCCAGCATTTT
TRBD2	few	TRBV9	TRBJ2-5	CASSVEAGRGEQTQYF	TGTGCCAGCAGCGTAGAAGCCGGCCGGGGGGAACAGACCCAGTACTTC
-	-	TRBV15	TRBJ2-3	CATSRDGSTDTQYF	TGTGCCACCAGCAGAGACGGTAGCACAGATACGCAGTATTTT
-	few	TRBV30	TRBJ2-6	CAWSVPREFVLTF	TGTGCCTGGAGTGTACCAAGGGAATTCGTCCTGACTTTC
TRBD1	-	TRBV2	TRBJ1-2	CASSQGAGSYGYTF	TGTGCCAGCAGTCAGGGGGCAGGAAGCTATGGCTACACCTTC
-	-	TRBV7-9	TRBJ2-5	CASREVRDSYF	TGTGCCAGCAGGGAAGTCAGGGACTCTTACTTC
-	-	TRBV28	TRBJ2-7	CASTQGYEQYF	TGTGCCAGCACGCAGGGGTACGAGCAGTACTTC
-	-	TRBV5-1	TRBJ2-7	CASSLEGSRPNEQYF	TGCGCCAGCAGCTTGGAGGGCTCCCGCCCCAACGAGCAGTACTTC
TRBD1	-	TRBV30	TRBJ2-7	CAWRPLTGGSYEQYF	TGTGCCTGGAGGCCCCTGACAGGGGGAAGCTACGAGCAGTACTTC
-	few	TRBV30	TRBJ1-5	CAWSGLASPQHF	TGTGCCTGGAGTGGTCTGGCGTCTCCCCAGCATTTT
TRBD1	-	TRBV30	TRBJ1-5	CAWSSYRGADSNQPQHF	TGTGCCTGGAGTTCCTACAGGGGAGCGGATAGCAATCAGCCCCAGCATTTT
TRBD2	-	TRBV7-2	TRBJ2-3	CASSLGLAGRDTQYF	TGTGCCAGCAGCTTAGGCCTAGCGGGAAGAGATACGCAGTATTTT
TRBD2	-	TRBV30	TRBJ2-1	CAWSINSGGEQFF	TGTGCCTGGAGTATTAATAGCGGGGGGGAGCAGTTCTTC
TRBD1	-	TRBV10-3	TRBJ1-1	CAISELPGTAEAFF	TGTGCCATCAGTGAGCTCCCCGGGACAGCCGAAGCTTTCTTT
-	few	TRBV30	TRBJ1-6	CAWIEQVSNSPLHF	TGTGCCTGGATCGAACAGGTCTCGAATTCACCCCTCCACTTT
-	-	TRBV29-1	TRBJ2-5	CSVDRGRSRETQYF	TGCAGCGTTGATAGGGGCAGGTCTAGGGAGACCCAGTACTTC
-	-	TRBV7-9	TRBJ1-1	CASSYQPNTEAFF	TGTGCCAGCAGCTATCAGCCGAACACTGAAGCTTTCTTT
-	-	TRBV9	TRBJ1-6	CASSGHRAPPLHF	TGTGCCAGCAGCGGACACAGAGCACCACCCCTCCACTTT
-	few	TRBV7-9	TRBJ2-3	CASSLSTDTQYF	TGTGCCAGCAGCTTGAGCACAGATACGCAGTATTTT
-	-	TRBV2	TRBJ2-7	CASSELSGTNEQYF	TGTGCCAGCAGTGAATTGTCCGGGACGAACGAGCAGTACTTC
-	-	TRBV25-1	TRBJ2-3	CASSALGYMDTQYF	TGTGCCAGCAGTGCTCTGGGATACATGGATACGCAGTATTTT
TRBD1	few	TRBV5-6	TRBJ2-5	CASSSLGQGEETQYF	TGTGCCAGCAGCTCCCTCGGGCAGGGGGAAGAGACCCAGTACTTC
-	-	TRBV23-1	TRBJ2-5	CASSHLDKETQYF	TGCGCCAGCAGTCACCTTGACAAAGAGACCCAGTACTTC